The clone carrying this TCR beta chain has ten or more counts. No antigen is known for it. Profiled with immunoSEQ multiplex PCR; TCRdb holds only in-frame clones, not every one. Observed in the sample are around 45,000 clones, none of them singletons. This sample stems from a study of T cell clonality in common variable immunodeficiency. Study findings and constraints: CVID subjects had higher TCRbeta clonality than healthy controls, most marked in about a third.

The sequence came from a person aged 18 to 70 in good health. Sequenced: peripheral blood mononuclear cells.

The CDR3 protein is CASSDSPTGELFF. The CDR3 DNA, read in part, is TGTGCCAGCAGTGACTCCCCGACCGGGGAG. The J gene is TRBJ2-2, the V gene TRBV6-4; no firm D call. The sequenced fragment ends 3 residues before the CDR3 boundary, so the rest is inferred from the germline J gene. The CDR3 is 13 amino acids. Trimming shortened V by 0 bases and J by 5 bases, and 4 bases separated the two germline ends. CDR1 and CDR2 (germline): MRHNA, SNTAGT.